This TCR beta chain was documented in a study of Ad26.COV2.S vaccination and SARS-CoV-2 variants. Profiled with immunoSEQ multiplex PCR; TCRdb holds only in-frame clones, not every one. The sample includes approximately 350,000 clones, about nine tenths of them seen just once. Treatment defined: approximately 18 received Ad26.COV2.S at low or high dose, single or two shots; about five received placebo; per-sample allocation not given. Sampling took place 63 days after the first vaccine or placebo injection. V was clipped by 7 bases and J by 4 bases, with 17 bases between them. Germline CDR1 reads SGHRS; CDR2 reads YFSETQ. The CDR3 spans 14 residues.

The V and J genes are TRBV5-1 and TRBJ1-2; unclear D gene. The specimen comprised peripheral blood, sampled in a trial of Ad26.COV2.S vaccine versus placebo. This sequence originates from a person between 18 and 60 years old who received the Ad26.COV2.S COVID-19 vaccine or a placebo. The CDR3 region is CASCDSLGSYGYTF. CDR3 coding DNA: TGCGCCAGCTGTGACTCCCTGGGCTCCTATGGCTACACCTTC.